The clone carrying this T cell receptor beta chain was recorded at least ten times. This record belongs to a study of T-cell reconstitution after alpha-beta-depleted transplantation in children. Unique molecular identifiers were used in preparing the TCRbeta library. TCRdb analysed the PCR reads with MiXCR anew, one entry per CDR3 protein. The sample gives around 250,000 distinct CDR3 sequences, more than 9% of which show up once; around 9.1% is in the top ten. Trimming shortened V by 10 bases and J by 5 bases, and 16 bases separated the two germline ends. The length of the CDR3 is 13 residues. Germline CDR1 reads ENHRY; CDR2 reads SYGVKD.

Sequenced material: PBMCs from the stem cell graft donor, taken from the stem cell graft. The chain carries TRBV10-3 and TRBJ2-3; TRBD1 might be the D (6 bases). This clonotype was sampled from a human donor who donated a stem cell graft to a child with SCID. The CDR3 DNA reads as TGTGCCACATCCAGGGGCTGGGAAGATACGCAGTATTTT. This sequence encodes CATSRGWEDTQYF.